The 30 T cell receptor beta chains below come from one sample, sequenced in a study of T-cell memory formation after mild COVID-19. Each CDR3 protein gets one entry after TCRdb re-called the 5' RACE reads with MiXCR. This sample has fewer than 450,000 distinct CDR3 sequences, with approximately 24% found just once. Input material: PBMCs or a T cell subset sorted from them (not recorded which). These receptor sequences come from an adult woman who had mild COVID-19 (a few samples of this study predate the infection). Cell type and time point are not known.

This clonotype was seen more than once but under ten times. The CDR3 reads CATSRTGETNTGELFF. The CDR3 DNA sequence: TGTGCCACTTCACGGACAGGGGAGACGAACACCGGGGAGCTGTTTTTT. The chain uses TRBV7-6 and TRBJ2-2; the match to TRBD1 covers 9 bases. CDR1 SGHVS and CDR2 FNYEAQ come from the germline V gene. V dropped 10 bases and J dropped 0; count of bases not matched to a gene: 9. The CDR3 contains 16 residues.

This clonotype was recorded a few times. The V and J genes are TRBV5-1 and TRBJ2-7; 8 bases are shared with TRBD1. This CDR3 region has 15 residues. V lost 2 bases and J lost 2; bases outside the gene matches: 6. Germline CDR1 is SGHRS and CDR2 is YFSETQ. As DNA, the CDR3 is TGCGCCAGCAGCTTAGGGACAGGTCAAACCTACGAGCAGTACTTC. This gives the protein CASSLGTGQTYEQYF.

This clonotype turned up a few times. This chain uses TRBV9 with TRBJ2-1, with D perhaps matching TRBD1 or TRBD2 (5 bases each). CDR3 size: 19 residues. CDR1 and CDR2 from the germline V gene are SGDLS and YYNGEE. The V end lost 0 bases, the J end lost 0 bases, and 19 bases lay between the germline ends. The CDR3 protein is CASSVETVLEFGSYNEQFF. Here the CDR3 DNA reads TGTGCCAGCAGCGTAGAGACAGTACTAGAATTTGGCTCCTACAATGAGCAGTTCTTC.

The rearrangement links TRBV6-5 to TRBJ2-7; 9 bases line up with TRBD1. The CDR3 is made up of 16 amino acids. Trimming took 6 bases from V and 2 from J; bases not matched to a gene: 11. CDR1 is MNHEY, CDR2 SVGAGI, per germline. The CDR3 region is CASRKPLGQGTYEQYF. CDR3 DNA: TGTGCCAGCAGAAAGCCTTTGGGACAGGGTACCTACGAGCAGTACTTC.

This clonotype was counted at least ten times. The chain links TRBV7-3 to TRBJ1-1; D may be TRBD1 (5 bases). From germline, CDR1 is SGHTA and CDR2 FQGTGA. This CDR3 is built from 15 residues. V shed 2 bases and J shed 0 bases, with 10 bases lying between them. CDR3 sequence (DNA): TGTGCCAGCAGCTTAGTGGGAGGGGTGAACACTGAAGCTTTCTTT. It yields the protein CASSLVGGVNTEAFF.

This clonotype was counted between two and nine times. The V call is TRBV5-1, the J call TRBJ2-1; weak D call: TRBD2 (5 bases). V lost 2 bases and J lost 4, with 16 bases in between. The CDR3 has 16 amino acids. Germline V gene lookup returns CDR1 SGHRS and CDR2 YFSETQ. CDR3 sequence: CASSFLMAGPYNEQFF. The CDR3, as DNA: TGCGCCAGCAGCTTTCTTATGGCGGGCCCTTACAATGAGCAGTTCTTC.

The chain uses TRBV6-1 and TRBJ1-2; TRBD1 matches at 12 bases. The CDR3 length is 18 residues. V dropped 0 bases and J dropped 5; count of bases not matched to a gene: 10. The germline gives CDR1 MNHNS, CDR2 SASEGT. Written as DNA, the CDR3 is TGTGCCAGCAGTGAAGCGTTGGGACAGGGGGCGAGACATTATGGCTACACCTTC. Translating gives CASSEALGQGARHYGYTF.

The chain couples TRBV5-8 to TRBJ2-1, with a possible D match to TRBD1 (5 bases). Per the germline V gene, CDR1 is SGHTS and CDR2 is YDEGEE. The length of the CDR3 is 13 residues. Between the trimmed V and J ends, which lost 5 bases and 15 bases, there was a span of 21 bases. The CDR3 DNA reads TGTGCCAGCAGACCAAAAACAGGAGTAAGTCTGTTCTTC. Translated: CASRPKTGVSLFF.

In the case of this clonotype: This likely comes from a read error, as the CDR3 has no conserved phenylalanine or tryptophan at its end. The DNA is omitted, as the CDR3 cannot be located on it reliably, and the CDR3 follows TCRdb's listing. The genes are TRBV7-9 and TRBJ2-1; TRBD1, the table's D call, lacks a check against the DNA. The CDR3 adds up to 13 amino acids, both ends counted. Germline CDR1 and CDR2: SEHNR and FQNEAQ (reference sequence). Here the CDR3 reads CASSRDGLAPVFC.

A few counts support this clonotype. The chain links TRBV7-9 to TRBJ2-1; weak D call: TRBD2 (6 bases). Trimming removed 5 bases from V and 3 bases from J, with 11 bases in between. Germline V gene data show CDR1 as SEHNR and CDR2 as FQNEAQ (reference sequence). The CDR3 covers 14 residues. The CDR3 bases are TGTGCCAGCAGCAGTAGCGGAGGCTACAATGAGCAGTTCTTC. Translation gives CASSSSGGYNEQFF.

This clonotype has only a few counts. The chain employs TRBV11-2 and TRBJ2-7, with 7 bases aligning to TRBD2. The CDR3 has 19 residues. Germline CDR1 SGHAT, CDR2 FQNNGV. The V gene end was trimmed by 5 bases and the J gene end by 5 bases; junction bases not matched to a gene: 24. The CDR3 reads CASSKVGPRWAGDPNEQYF. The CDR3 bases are TGTGCCAGCAGCAAAGTGGGGCCCCGGTGGGCGGGAGACCCCAACGAGCAGTACTTC.

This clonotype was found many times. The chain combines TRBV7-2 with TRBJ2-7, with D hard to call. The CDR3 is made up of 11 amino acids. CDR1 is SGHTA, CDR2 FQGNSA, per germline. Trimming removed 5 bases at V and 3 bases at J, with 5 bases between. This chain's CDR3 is CASSPSYEQYF. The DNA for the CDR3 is TGTGCCAGCAGCCCCAGCTACGAGCAGTACTTC.

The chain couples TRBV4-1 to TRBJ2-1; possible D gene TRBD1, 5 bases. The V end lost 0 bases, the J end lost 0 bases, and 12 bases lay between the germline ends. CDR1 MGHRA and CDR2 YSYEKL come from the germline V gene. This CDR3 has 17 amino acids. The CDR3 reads CASSQDEQAFSYNEQFF. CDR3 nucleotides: TGCGCCAGCAGCCAAGATGAACAGGCATTCTCCTACAATGAGCAGTTCTTC.

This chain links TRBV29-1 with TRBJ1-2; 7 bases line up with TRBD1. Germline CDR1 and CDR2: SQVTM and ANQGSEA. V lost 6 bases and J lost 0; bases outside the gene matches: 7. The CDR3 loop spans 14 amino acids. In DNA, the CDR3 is TGCAGCGTGGGTGGGACAGAGACTAACTATGGCTACACCTTC. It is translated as CSVGGTETNYGYTF.

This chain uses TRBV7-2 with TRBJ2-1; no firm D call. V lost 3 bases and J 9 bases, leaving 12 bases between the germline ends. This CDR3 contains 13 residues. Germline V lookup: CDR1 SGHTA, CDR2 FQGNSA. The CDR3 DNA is TGTGCCAGCAGCTTGGGCGAGGTCCTTGAGCAGTTCTTC. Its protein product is CASSLGEVLEQFF.

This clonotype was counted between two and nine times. Here the CDR3 DNA reads TGTGCCAGCAGGGACACAGGGGTACCTACTAATGAGCAGTTCTTC. Protein: CASRDTGVPTNEQFF. This chain connects TRBV6-6 to TRBJ2-1, with 7 nucleotides matching TRBD1. Germline V gene sequence: CDR1 MNHNY, CDR2 SVGAGI (reference sequence). The CDR3 covers 15 residues. V lost 6 bases, J lost 7 bases, and 12 bases stayed unmatched.

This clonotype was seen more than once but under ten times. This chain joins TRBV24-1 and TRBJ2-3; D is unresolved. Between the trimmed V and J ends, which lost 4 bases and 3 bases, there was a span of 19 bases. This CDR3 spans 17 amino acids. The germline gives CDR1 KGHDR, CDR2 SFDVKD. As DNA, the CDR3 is TGTGCCACCAGTGAAGTGGTAGAAGGCCCCCTGACAGATACGCAGTATTTT. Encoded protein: CATSEVVEGPLTDTQYF.

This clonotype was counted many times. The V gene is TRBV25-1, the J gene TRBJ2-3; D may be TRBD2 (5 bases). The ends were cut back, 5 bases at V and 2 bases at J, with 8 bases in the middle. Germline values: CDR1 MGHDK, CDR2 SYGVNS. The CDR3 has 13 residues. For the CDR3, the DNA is TGTGCCAGCAGTAGCGGAGACACAGATACGCAGTATTTT. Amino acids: CASSSGDTDTQYF.

DNA of the CDR3: TGCAGCGTTGCAGAGGGAACTGGAAACACCATATATTTT. This encodes CSVAEGTGNTIYF. The gene calls are TRBV29-1 and TRBJ1-3; D uncertain. The CDR3 runs 13 residues. In germline, CDR1 is SQVTM, CDR2 ANQGSEA. Trimming took off 4 bases at V and 2 bases at J, with 9 bases between the two ends.

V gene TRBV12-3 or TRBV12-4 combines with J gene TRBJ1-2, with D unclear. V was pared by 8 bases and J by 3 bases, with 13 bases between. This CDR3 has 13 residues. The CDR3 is CASAPAGYYGYTF. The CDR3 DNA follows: TGTGCCAGCGCCCCCGCGGGGTACTATGGCTACACCTTC.

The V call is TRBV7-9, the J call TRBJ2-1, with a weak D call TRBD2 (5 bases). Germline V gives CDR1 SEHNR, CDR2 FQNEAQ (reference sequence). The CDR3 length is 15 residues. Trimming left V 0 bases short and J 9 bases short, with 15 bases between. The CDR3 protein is CASSLAGGPVSEQFF. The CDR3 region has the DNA TGTGCCAGCAGCTTAGCCGGAGGCCCGGTATCTGAGCAGTTCTTC.

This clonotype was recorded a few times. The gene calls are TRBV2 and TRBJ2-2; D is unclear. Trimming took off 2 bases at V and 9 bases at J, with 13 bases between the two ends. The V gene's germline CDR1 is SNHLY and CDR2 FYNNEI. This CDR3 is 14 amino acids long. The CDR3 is CASSERPNTRELFF. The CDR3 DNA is TGTGCCAGCAGTGAAAGACCCAATACCAGGGAGCTGTTTTTT.

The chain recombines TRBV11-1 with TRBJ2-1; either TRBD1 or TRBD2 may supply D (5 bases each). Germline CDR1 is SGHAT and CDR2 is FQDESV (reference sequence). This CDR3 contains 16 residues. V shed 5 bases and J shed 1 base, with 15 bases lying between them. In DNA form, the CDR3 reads TGTGCCAGCAGCCGCCTCGGGACGGCTTCCTACAATGAGCAGTTCTTC. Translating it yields CASSRLGTASYNEQFF.

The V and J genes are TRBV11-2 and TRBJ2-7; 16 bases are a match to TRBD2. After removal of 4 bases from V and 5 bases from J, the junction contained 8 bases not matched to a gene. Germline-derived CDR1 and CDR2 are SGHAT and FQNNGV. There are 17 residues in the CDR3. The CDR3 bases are TGTGCCAGCAGCTCCGGGACTAGCGGGAGGGCCATCCACGAGCAGTACTTC. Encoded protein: CASSSGTSGRAIHEQYF. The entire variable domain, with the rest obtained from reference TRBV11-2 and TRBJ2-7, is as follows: EAGVAQSPRYKIIEKRQSVAFWCNPISGHATLYWYQQILGQGPKLLIQFQNNGVVDDSQLPKDRFSAERLKGVDSTLKIQPAKLEDSAVYLCASSSGTSGRAIHEQYFGPGTRLTVT.

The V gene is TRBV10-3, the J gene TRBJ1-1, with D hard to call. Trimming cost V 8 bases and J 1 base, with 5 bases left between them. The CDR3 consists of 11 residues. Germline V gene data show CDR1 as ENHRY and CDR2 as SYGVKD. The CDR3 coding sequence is TGTGCCATCTGGGGGAACACTGAAGCTTTCTTT. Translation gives CAIWGNTEAFF.

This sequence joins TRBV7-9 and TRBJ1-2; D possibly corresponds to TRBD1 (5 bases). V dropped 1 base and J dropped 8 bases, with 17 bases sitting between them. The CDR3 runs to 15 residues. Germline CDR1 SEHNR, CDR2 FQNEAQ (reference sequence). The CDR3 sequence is CASSLGSGTVEGYTF. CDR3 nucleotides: TGTGCCAGCAGCTTAGGGTCCGGGACCGTGGAGGGCTACACCTTC.

CDR3 nucleotides: TGTGCCAGCAAACGAGACAGCGGGGGTTCCTACGAGCAGTACTTC. It is translated as CASKRDSGGSYEQYF. This sequence joins TRBV6-2 or TRBV6-3 and TRBJ2-7, with 8 bases lining up with TRBD2. From germline, CDR1 is MNHEY and CDR2 SVGEGT. V dropped 7 bases and J dropped 1; count of bases not matched to a gene: 9. CDR3 length: 15 residues.

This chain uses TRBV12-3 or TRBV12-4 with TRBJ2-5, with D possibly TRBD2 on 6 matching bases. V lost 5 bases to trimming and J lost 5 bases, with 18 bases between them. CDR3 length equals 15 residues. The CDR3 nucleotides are TGTGCCAGCAGTGGAAGTTCCGGCGGGATGGAGACCCAGTACTTC. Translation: CASSGSSGGMETQYF.

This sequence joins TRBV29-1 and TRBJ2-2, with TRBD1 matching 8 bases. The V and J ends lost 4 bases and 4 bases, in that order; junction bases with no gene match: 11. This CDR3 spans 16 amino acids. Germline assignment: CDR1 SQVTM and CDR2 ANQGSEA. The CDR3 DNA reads TGCAGCGTTGGTTCTCAGGGGGCGCGAGGCACCGGGGAGCTGTTTTTT. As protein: CSVGSQGARGTGELFF.

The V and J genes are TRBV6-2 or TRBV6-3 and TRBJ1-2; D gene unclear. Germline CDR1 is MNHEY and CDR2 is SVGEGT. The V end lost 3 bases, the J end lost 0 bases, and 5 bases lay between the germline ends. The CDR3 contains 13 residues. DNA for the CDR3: TGTGCCAGCAGTTATAACCCTAACTATGGCTACACCTTC. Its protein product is CASSYNPNYGYTF.